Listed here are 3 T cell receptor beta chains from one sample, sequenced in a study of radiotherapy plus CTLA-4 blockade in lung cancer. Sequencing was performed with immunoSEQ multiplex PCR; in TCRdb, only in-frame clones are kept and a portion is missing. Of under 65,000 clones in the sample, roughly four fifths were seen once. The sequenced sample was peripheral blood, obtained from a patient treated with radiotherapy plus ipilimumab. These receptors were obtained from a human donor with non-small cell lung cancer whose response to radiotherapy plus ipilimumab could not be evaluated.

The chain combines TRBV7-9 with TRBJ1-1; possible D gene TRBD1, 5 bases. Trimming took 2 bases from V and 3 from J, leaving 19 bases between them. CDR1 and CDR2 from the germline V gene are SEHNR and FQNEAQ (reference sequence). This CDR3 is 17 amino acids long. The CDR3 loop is CASSLPPDLPGYTEAFF. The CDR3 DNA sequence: TGTGCCAGCAGCTTACCCCCCGATTTGCCAGGGTACACTGAAGCTTTCTTT.

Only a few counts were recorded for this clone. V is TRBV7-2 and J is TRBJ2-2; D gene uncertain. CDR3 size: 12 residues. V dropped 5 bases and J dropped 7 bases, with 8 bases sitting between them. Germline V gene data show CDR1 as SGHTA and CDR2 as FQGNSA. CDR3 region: CASSATGGELFF. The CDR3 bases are TGTGCCAGCAGCGCGACTGGCGGGGAGCTGTTTTTT.

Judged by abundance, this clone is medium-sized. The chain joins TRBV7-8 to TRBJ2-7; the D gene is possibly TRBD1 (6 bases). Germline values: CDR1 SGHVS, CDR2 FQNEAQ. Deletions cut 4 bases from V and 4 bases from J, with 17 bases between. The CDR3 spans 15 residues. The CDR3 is CASSSYGFTGYEQYF. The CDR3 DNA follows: TGTGCCAGCAGCTCGTACGGATTCACAGGGTACGAGCAGTACTTC.